This is a list of T cell receptor beta chains from one sample in a study of T cells after somatic rescue of genetic block. Sequencing was performed with immunoSEQ multiplex PCR; in TCRdb, only in-frame clones are kept and a portion is missing. The sample contains some 8,000 clones, roughly 80% of which appear only once. The specimen was peripheral blood mononuclear cells (PBMCs). The receptor source for this set is a boy aged 5-17 years. The CDR3 runs from the conserved cysteine through the conserved F or W. The D gene is left open where the match is weak. Size tells how often a clone was seen (once, few, many) or the class of an expanded clone, and some rows leave it out.

TGTGCCAGCAGCTTAGATAGGATGGATACGCAGTATTTT	CASSLDRMDTQYF	few	TRBJ2-3	TRBV11-2	-
TGTGCCAGCAGCTCGAAATCAAGGGACAGGTTCTTCTTT	CASSSKSRDRFFF	-	TRBJ1-1	TRBV5-6	TRBD1
TGTGCCAGCGGACACCTGACAGATACGCAGTATTTT	CASGHLTDTQYF	-	TRBJ2-3	TRBV4-2	-
TGCAGCGTTGAAGGTGGGCTCTATGGCTACACCTTC	CSVEGGLYGYTF	-	TRBJ1-2	TRBV29-1	-
TGTGCTAGTGCCCCGGGCTCAACTAGCACAGATACGCAGTATTTT	CASAPGSTSTDTQYF	-	TRBJ2-3	TRBV12-5	-
TGCGCCAGCAGCCAAGATGTGTGGGTGGCCCAGTACTTC	CASSQDVWVAQYF	-	TRBJ2-5	TRBV4-3	-
TGTGCCAGCAGTGTACAGGGAAGGGGCGAGCAGTACTTC	CASSVQGRGEQYF	-	TRBJ2-7	TRBV25-1	-
TGTGCCAGCAGCCGAATGACCCGGGGGACTTCGGAAGGAAACACCATATATTTT	CASSRMTRGTSEGNTIYF	-	TRBJ1-3	TRBV7-2	-
TGTGCCAGCAGCTCCAGCTCTGGAAACACCATATATTTT	CASSSSSGNTIYF	-	TRBJ1-3	TRBV7-3	-
TGTGCCAGCGGACGCGGGAGGGCCGGGAGGAGAGATACGCAGTATTTT	CASGRGRAGRRDTQYF	-	TRBJ2-3	TRBV5-8	TRBD2
TGTGCCAGCAGTTTGGGCCATCGACAGGGGGCTGACGGGGAGCTGTTTTTT	CASSLGHRQGADGELFF	-	TRBJ2-2	TRBV27	TRBD1
TGTGCCAGCAGCTTAGTGTCCGATACGCAGTATTTT	CASSLVSDTQYF	once	TRBJ2-3	TRBV13	-
TGCGCCAGCAGCCAAAGGGGACTAGCGGTCGAGCAGTACTTC	CASSQRGLAVEQYF	few	TRBJ2-7	TRBV4-3	TRBD2
TGTGCCAGCAGCCCGGGACACGGGTGGGAGTCTACCTACAATGAGCAGTTCTTC	CASSPGHGWESTYNEQFF	few	TRBJ2-1	TRBV5-6	-
TGTGCCAGCAGCTTAGAGGGCGCCTCTGGAAACACCATATATTTT	CASSLEGASGNTIYF	-	TRBJ1-3	TRBV7-2	-
TGTGCCAGCAGCTCAGGACCTTCCGATGAGCAGTTCTTC	CASSSGPSDEQFF	-	TRBJ2-1	TRBV5-5	-
TGTGCCAGCAGCTTCGCCGGGACAGGGGTCGGGGACTATGGCTACACCTTC	CASSFAGTGVGDYGYTF	-	TRBJ1-2	TRBV7-2	TRBD1
TGCGCCAGCAGCCAAGAGCGCAGTTACTCTGGAAACACCATATATTTT	CASSQERSYSGNTIYF	-	TRBJ1-3	TRBV4-3	-
TGCGCCAGCAGCCAAGTCCGGGTCCTCTGGGACACTGAAGCTTTCTTT	CASSQVRVLWDTEAFF	-	TRBJ1-1	TRBV4-3	-
TGCGCCAGCAGCCAAGATGCGGCCAGCCCTCGCGATAGCAATCAGCCCCAGCATTTT	CASSQDAASPRDSNQPQHF	-	TRBJ1-5	TRBV4-3	-
TGTGCCTCCAGCCGACTAGCGGGCCTCCAAGAGACCCAGTACTTC	CASSRLAGLQETQYF	-	TRBJ2-5	TRBV7-7	TRBD2
TGTGCCAGTAGTTCAGCGGGCGGGGTCTACGAGCAGTACTTC	CASSSAGGVYEQYF	-	TRBJ2-7	TRBV19	-
TGTGCCAGCAGCCCGGACAGACTCTATGGCTACACCTTC	CASSPDRLYGYTF	-	TRBJ1-2	TRBV7-2	-
TGTGCCAGCAGCCCCCGAGGCAAACTCGGGACTTACTACGAGCAGTACTTC	CASSPRGKLGTYYEQYF	-	TRBJ2-7	TRBV13	-
TGTGCCAGCAGCTCGGGGACTAGCGGGGGGTATCCGAACAATGAGCAGTTCTTC	CASSSGTSGGYPNNEQFF	-	TRBJ2-1	TRBV7-9	TRBD2
TGTGCCAGCAGCTTATCGCTTGCTGGGGACGCTTTCTTT	CASSLSLAGDAFF	-	TRBJ1-1	TRBV7-9	-
TGCGCCAGCAGCTTGATGAGCTCCTACGAGCAGTACTTC	CASSLMSSYEQYF	-	TRBJ2-7	TRBV5-1	-
TGTGCCAGCAGCCCCCCCTCGAACACTGAAGCTTTCTTT	CASSPPSNTEAFF	few	TRBJ1-1	TRBV7-9	-
TGTGCCAGCAGCGTACAGGGGGTAGGTGATTCACCCCTCCACTTT	CASSVQGVGDSPLHF	-	TRBJ1-6	TRBV4-2	TRBD1
TGTGCCAGCTCACCACAAGATACGCAGTATTTT	CASSPQDTQYF	-	TRBJ2-3	TRBV18	-
TGCGCCAGCAGCTTGGCTGTCGAGAACTATGGCTACACCTTC	CASSLAVENYGYTF	-	TRBJ1-2	TRBV5-1	-
TGTGCCAGCAGCTCCTTAGCGGGAGCGGTTAAGGTGAATGAGCAGTTCTTC	CASSSLAGAVKVNEQFF	few	TRBJ2-1	TRBV11-3	TRBD2
TGCGCCAGCAGCCTTACCGACTACACCCATAACAATGAGCAGTTCTTC	CASSLTDYTHNNEQFF	-	TRBJ2-1	TRBV4-1	-
TGTGCCAGCAGCTTACCGGTAATAGCAGGGGACAATGAGCAGTTCTTC	CASSLPVIAGDNEQFF	-	TRBJ2-1	TRBV7-9	-
TGCGCCAGCAGCCAAGATCTCTCCAGCTCTGGAAACACCATATATTTT	CASSQDLSSSGNTIYF	-	TRBJ1-3	TRBV4-3	-
TGTGCCAGCAGTTATATAGGGGCGGCAACTAATGAAAAACTGTTTTTT	CASSYIGAATNEKLFF	few	TRBJ1-4	TRBV27	-
TGTGCCAGCAGTTTCGGGACAGGGCCCCAGTACTTC	CASSFGTGPQYF	-	TRBJ2-7	TRBV28	TRBD1
TGTGCCAGCAGCCTTAATCCTAACTATGGCTACACCTTC	CASSLNPNYGYTF	-	TRBJ1-2	TRBV9	-
TGTGCCAGCAGTGAAGAATTAAGAGGGGGGAATGAGCAGTTCTTC	CASSEELRGGNEQFF	-	TRBJ2-1	TRBV6-1	-
TGTGCCAGCAGTGACCTAGCGGGGGGGCCCGATGAGCAGTTCTTC	CASSDLAGGPDEQFF	-	TRBJ2-1	TRBV6-1	TRBD2
TGTGCCAGCAGCGTGGGTGGGGGGAGCACTGAAGCTTTCTTT	CASSVGGGSTEAFF	-	TRBJ1-1	TRBV4-2	-
TGTGCCACCGACACGAACACCGGGGAGCTGTTTTTT	CATDTNTGELFF	-	TRBJ2-2	TRBV15	-
TGCAGTGCGTCCGAAGCTTTCTTT	CSASEAFF	few	TRBJ1-1	TRBV20-1	-
TGCGCCAGCAGCCCGGTAGCGGGAGGGCTAAGGACCGGGGAGCTGTTTTTT	CASSPVAGGLRTGELFF	-	TRBJ2-2	TRBV5-1	TRBD2
TGCGCCAGCAGCCTCGGAAACCCCATCGGGACGCCCGGAAACACCATATATTTT	CASSLGNPIGTPGNTIYF	-	TRBJ1-3	TRBV4-3	-
TGTGCCAGCTCACCATCAACAGGGGACGATTCACCCCTCCACTTT	CASSPSTGDDSPLHF	few	TRBJ1-6	TRBV18	TRBD1
TGTGCCAGCACCCCTCTGGGGGTCCCGAACACTGAAGCTTTCTTT	CASTPLGVPNTEAFF	-	TRBJ1-1	TRBV28	-
TGTGCCACCAGCAGGTCTTTGGGGGGTAATCAGCCCCAGCATTTT	CATSRSLGGNQPQHF	few	TRBJ1-5	TRBV15	-
TGTGCCAGCAGCTTAAGGACAGGTAACTATGGCTACACCTTC	CASSLRTGNYGYTF	-	TRBJ1-2	TRBV7-3	TRBD1
TGTGCCAGCAGACCCCCAGGGACAGGTTTAGCTTTCTTT	CASRPPGTGLAFF	few	TRBJ1-1	TRBV6-5	TRBD1
TGCGCCAGCAGCCAAGAGGGCCGGTATGGCTACACCTTC	CASSQEGRYGYTF	-	TRBJ1-2	TRBV4-3	-
TGTGCCAGCAGCCGGGACAGGGAATATGGAAACACCATATATTTT	CASSRDREYGNTIYF	few	TRBJ1-3	TRBV5-4	TRBD1
TGTGCCAGCAGTGAAGCGGGCCCTCTGGGGACCCAGTACTTC	CASSEAGPLGTQYF	-	TRBJ2-5	TRBV6-1	-